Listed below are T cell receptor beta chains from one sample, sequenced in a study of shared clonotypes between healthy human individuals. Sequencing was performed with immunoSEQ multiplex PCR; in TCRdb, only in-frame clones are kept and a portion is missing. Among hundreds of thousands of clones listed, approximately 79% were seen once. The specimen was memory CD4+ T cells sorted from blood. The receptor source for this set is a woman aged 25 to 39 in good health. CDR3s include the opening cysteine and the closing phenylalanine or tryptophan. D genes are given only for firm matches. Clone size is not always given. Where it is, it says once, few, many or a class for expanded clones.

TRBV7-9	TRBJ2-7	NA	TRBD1	CASSSTGGIYEQYF	TGTGCCAGCAGCTCAACAGGGGGGATCTACGAGCAGTACTTC
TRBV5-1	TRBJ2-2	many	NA	CASRHYQTGTGELFF	TGCGCCAGCAGACACTATCAAACAGGGACCGGGGAGCTGTTTTTT
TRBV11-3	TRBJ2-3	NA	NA	CASSVRRGGTQYF	TGTGCCAGCAGCGTACGCCGGGGTGGAACGCAGTATTTT
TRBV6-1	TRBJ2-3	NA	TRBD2	CASRLAASTDTQYF	TGTGCCAGCAGACTAGCGGCTAGCACAGATACGCAGTATTTT
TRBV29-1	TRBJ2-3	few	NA	CSVGASGTDTQYF	TGCAGCGTTGGGGCTAGCGGCACAGATACGCAGTATTTT
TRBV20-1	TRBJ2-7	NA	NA	CSVARVLEQYF	TGCAGTGTAGCCAGGGTTCTCGAGCAGTACTTC
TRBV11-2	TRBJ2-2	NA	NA	CASSLVGLNTGELFF	TGTGCCAGCAGCTTAGTCGGATTAAACACCGGGGAGCTGTTTTTT
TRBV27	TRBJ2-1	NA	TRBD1	CASSPRTGRGNEQFF	TGTGCCAGCAGTCCTCGGACAGGGAGAGGCAATGAGCAGTTCTTC
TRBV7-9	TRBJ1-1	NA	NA	CASSLSKNTEAFF	TGTGCCAGCAGCTTATCCAAGAACACTGAAGCTTTCTTT
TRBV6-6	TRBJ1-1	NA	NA	CASSYSKETEAFF	TGTGCCAGCAGTTACTCGAAGGAGACTGAAGCTTTCTTT
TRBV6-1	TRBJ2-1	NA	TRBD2	CASSEAAGAYNEQFF	TGTGCCAGCAGTGAAGCTGCGGGAGCTTACAATGAGCAGTTCTTC
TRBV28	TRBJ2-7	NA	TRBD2	CASSLLAGVPHEQYF	TGTGCCAGCAGTTTACTAGCGGGAGTCCCCCACGAGCAGTACTTC
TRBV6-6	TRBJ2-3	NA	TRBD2	CASRPSGSTDTQYF	TGTGCCAGCAGGCCTAGCGGTAGCACAGATACGCAGTATTTT
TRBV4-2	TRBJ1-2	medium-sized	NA	CASSQPGQRNYGYTF	TGTGCCAGCAGCCAACCCGGACAGCGTAACTATGGCTACACCTTC
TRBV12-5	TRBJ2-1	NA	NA	CASGWGLDEQFF	TGTGCTAGTGGTTGGGGACTGGATGAGCAGTTCTTC
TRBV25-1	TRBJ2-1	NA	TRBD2	CASRRPLSGRIYNEQFF	TGTGCCAGCAGGAGACCCCTTAGCGGGAGGATCTACAATGAGCAGTTCTTC
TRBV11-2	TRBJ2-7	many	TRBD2	CASRAGTSKVYEQYF	TGTGCCAGCAGGGCGGGGACTAGTAAGGTCTACGAGCAGTACTTC
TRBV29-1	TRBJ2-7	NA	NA	CSVEDGNYEQYF	TGCAGCGTTGAAGACGGGAACTACGAGCAGTACTTC
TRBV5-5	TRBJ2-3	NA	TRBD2	CASSATSGSTDTQYF	TGTGCCAGCAGCGCCACTAGCGGAAGCACAGATACGCAGTATTTT
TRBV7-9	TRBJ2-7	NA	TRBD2	CASSLPTSGVSYEQYF	TGTGCCAGCAGCTTACCTACTAGCGGGGTATCCTACGAGCAGTACTTC
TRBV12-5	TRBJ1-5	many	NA	CTKQGQVPYSNQPQHF	TGTACCAAACAGGGTCAAGTACCCTATAGCAATCAGCCCCAGCATTTT
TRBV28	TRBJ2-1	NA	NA	CASTLAPLYNEQFF	TGTGCCAGCACTCTAGCCCCCCTATACAATGAGCAGTTCTTC
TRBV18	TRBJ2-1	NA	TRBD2	CASSPPSGRSEQFF	TGTGCCAGCTCACCACCGAGCGGGAGGAGTGAGCAGTTCTTC
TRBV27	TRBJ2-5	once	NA	CASSRQRWETQYF	TGTGCCAGCAGTAGACAGCGTTGGGAGACCCAGTACTTC
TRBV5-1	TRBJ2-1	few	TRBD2	CASSGGTSGSSNEQFF	TGCGCCAGCAGCGGGGGGACTAGCGGGAGTAGTAATGAGCAGTTCTTC
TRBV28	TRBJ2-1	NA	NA	CASSLLQNEQFF	TGTGCCAGCAGTTTACTTCAGAATGAGCAGTTCTTC
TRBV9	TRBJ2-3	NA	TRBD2	CASRPGLGFSDTQYF	TGTGCCAGCAGACCGGGACTAGGGTTCTCAGATACGCAGTATTTT
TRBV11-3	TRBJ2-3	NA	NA	CASSLRGEGDTQYF	TGTGCCAGCAGCCTCCGCGGAGAGGGAGATACGCAGTATTTT
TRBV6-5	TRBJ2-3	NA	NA	CASSYFADDTDTQYF	TGTGCCAGCAGTTACTTTGCGGACGACACAGATACGCAGTATTTT
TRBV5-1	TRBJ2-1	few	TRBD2	CASSLPSGVNEQFF	TGCGCCAGCAGCTTGCCTAGCGGGGTGAATGAGCAGTTCTTC
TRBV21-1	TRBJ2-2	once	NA	CASSKVRLAGVTGELFF	TGTGCCAGCAGCAAAGTTAGGCTAGCGGGAGTCACCGGGGAGCTGTTTTTT
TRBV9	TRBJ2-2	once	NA	CASSVEVTTGELFF	TGTGCCAGCAGCGTAGAAGTGACTACCGGGGAGCTGTTTTTT
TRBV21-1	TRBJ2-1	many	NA	CASSILLDHPLDNEQFF	TGTGCCAGCAGCATTCTTTTGGACCACCCACTTGACAATGAGCAGTTCTTC
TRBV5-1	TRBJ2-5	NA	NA	CASSFSALSQIKETQYF	TGCGCCAGCAGCTTTAGCGCCTTGTCGCAAATCAAAGAGACCCAGTACTTC
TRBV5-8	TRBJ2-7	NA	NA	CASSRGGNSYEQYF	TGTGCCAGCAGCCGTGGCGGCAACTCCTACGAGCAGTACTTC
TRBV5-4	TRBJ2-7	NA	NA	CASTSAGQNREQYF	TGTGCCAGCACCTCAGCGGGACAGAACCGCGAGCAGTACTTC
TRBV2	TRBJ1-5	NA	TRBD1	CASGGQGRNQPHHF	TGTGCCAGTGGGGGACAGGGGCGGAATCAGCCCCATCATTTT
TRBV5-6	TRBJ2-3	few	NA	CASTPGTFNTDTQYF	TGTGCCAGCACCCCCGGGACATTTAACACAGATACGCAGTATTTT
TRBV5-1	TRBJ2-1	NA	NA	CASSLPGLGDEQFF	TGCGCCAGCAGCTTACCGGGACTGGGGGATGAGCAGTTCTTC
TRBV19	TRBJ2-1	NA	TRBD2	CASSIGEGMGYEQFF	TGTGCCAGTAGTATAGGGGAGGGGATGGGTTATGAGCAGTTCTTC
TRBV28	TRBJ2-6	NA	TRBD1	CASSLGQGASGANVLTF	TGTGCCAGCAGTTTAGGACAGGGGGCGAGTGGGGCCAACGTCCTGACTTTC
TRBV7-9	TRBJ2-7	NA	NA	CASSLSAQVDYEQYF	TGTGCCAGCAGCTTATCAGCCCAGGTTGACTACGAGCAGTACTTC
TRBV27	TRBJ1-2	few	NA	CASRTGGAIGVYGYTF	TGTGCCAGCAGGACAGGTGGGGCAATTGGAGTCTATGGCTACACCTTC
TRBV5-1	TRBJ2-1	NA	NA	CASSPRYGPYNEQFF	TGCGCCAGCAGCCCACGTTACGGACCCTACAATGAGCAGTTCTTC
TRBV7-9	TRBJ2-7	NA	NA	CASSPAGRSYEQYF	TGTGCCAGCAGCCCGGCGGGGCGTTCCTACGAGCAGTACTTC
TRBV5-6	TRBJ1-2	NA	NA	CASSFLQSGDTF	TGTGCCAGCAGCTTCCTACAGAGTGGGGACACCTTC
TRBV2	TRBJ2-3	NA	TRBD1	CASSFRQGWDTDTQYF	TGTGCCAGCAGTTTCCGACAGGGGTGGGACACAGATACGCAGTATTTT
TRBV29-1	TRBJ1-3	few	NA	CSVDPLISGNTIYF	TGCAGCGTTGATCCCCTTATTTCTGGAAACACCATATATTTT
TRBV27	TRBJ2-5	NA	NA	CASASVGRNQETQYF	TGTGCCAGCGCGTCAGTCGGGCGGAACCAAGAGACCCAGTACTTC
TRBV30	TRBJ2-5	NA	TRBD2	CAWNKGTSGTKETQYF	TGTGCCTGGAACAAAGGGACTAGCGGGACCAAAGAGACCCAGTACTTC